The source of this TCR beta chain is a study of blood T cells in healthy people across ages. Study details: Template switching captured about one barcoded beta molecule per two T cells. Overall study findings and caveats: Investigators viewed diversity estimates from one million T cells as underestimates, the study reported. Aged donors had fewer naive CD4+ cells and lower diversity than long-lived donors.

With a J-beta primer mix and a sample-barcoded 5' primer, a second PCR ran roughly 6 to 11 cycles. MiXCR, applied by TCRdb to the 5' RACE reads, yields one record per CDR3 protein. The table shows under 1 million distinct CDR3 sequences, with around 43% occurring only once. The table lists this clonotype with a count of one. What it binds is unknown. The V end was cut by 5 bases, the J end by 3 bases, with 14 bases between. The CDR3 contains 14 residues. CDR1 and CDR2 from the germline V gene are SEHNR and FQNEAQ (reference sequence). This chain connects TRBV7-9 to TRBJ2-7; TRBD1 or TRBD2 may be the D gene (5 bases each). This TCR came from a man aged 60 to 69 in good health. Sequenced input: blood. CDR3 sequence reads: CASSRDRGHYEQYF. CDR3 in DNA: TGTGCCAGCAGCCGGGACCGTGGACACTACGAGCAGTACTTC.